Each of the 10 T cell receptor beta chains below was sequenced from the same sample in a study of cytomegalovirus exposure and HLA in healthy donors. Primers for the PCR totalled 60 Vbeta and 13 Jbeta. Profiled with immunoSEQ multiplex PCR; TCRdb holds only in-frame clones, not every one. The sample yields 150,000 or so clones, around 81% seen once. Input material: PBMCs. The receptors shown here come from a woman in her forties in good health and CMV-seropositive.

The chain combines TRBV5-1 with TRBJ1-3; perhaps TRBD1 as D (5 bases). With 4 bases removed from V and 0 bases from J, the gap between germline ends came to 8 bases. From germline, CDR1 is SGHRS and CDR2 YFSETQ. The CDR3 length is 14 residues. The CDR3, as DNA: TGCGCCAGCAGCGAGACAGTCTCTGGAAACACCATATATTTT. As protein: CASSETVSGNTIYF. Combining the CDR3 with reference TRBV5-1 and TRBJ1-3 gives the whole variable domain KAGVTQTPRYLIKTRGQQVTLSCSPISGHRSVSWYQQTPGQGLQFLFEYFSETQRNKGNFPGRFSGRQFSNSRSEMNVSTLELGDSALYLCASSETVSGNTIYFGEGSWLTVV.

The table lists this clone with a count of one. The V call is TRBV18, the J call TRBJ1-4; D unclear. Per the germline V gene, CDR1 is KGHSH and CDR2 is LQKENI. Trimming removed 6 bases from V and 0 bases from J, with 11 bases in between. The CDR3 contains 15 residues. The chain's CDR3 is CASSQRAATNEKLFF. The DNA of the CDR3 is TGTGCCAGCTCCCAACGAGCCGCAACTAATGAAAAACTGTTTTTT.

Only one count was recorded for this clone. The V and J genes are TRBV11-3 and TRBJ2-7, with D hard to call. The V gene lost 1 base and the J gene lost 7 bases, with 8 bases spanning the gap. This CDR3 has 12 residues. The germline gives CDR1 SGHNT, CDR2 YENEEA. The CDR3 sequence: CASSLGGAEQYF. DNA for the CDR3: TGTGCCAGCAGCTTAGGAGGCGCTGAGCAGTACTTC.

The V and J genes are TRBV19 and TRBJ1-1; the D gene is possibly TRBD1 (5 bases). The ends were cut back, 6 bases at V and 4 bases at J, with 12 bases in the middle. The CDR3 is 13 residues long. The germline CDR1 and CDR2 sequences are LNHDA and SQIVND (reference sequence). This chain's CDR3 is CASSIQVGTEAFF. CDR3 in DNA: TGTGCCAGTAGCATACAGGTTGGCACTGAAGCTTTCTTT.

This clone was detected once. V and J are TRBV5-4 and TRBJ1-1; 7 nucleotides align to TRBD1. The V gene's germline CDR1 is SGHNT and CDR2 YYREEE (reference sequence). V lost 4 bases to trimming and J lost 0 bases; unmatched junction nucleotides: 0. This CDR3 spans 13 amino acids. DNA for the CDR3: TGTGCCAGCAGCCAGGGGGTGAACACTGAAGCTTTCTTT. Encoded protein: CASSQGVNTEAFF.

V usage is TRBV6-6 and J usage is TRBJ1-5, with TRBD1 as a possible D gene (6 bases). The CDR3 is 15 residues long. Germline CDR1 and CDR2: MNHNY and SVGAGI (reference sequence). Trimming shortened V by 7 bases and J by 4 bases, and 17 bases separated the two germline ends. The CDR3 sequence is CASTPGQGTNQPQHF. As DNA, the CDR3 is TGTGCCAGCACTCCGGGACAAGGGACAAATCAGCCCCAGCATTTT.

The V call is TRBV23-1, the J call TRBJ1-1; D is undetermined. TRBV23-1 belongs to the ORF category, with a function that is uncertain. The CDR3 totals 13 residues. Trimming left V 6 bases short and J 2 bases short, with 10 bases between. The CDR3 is CASRRGLNTEAFF. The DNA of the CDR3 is TGCGCCAGCAGACGCGGCCTCAACACTGAAGCTTTCTTT.

The CDR3 here is CASSLARNPGLAGAGELFF. CDR3 in DNA: TGTGCCAGCAGCTTAGCGCGAAACCCGGGACTAGCGGGAGCCGGGGAGCTGTTTTTT. The V call is TRBV7-9, the J call TRBJ2-2; the match to TRBD2 covers 14 bases. CDR1 SEHNR and CDR2 FQNEAQ come from the germline V gene (reference sequence). CDR3 length equals 19 residues. J lost 6 bases, V lost 0 bases, and 9 bases had no gene match.

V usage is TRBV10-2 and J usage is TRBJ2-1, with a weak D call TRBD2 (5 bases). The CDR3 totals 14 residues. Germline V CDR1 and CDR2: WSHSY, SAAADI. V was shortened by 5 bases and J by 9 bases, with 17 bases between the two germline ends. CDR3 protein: CASSPSPGFTEQFF. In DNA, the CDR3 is TGCGCCAGCAGTCCTTCGCCGGGGTTCACTGAGCAGTTCTTC.

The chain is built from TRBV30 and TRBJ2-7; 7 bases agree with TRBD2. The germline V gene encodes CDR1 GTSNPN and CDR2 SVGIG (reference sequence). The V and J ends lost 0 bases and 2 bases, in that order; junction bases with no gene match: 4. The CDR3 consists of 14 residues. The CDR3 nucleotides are TGTGCCTGGAGTGTAGGTGGGACTACCTACGAGCAGTACTTC. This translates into CAWSVGGTTYEQYF. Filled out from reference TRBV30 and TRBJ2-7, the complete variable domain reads SQTIHQWPATLVQPVGSPLSLECTVEGTSNPNLYWYRQAAGRGLQLLFYSVGIGQISSEVPQNLSASRPQDRQFILSSKKLLLSDSGFYLCAWSVGGTTYEQYFGPGTRLTVT.